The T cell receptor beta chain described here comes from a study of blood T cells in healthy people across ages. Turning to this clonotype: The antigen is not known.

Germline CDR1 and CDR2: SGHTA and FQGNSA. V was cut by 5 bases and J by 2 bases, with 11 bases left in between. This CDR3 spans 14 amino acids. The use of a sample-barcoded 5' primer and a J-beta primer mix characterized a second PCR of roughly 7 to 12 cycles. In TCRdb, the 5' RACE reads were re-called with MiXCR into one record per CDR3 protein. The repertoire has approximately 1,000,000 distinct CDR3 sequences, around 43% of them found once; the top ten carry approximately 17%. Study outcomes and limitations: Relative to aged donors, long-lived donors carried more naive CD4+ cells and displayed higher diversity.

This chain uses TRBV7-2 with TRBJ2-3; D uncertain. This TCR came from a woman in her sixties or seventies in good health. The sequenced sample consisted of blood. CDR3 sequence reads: CASSPYEPTDTQYF. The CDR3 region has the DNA TGTGCCAGCAGCCCCTACGAGCCCACAGATACGCAGTATTTT. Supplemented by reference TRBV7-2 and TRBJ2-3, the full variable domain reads GAGVSQSPSNKVTEKGKDVELRCDPISGHTALYWYRQSLGQGLEFLIYFQGNSAPDKSGLPSDRFSAERTGGSVSTLTIQRTQQEDSAVYLCASSPYEPTDTQYFGPGTRLTVL.